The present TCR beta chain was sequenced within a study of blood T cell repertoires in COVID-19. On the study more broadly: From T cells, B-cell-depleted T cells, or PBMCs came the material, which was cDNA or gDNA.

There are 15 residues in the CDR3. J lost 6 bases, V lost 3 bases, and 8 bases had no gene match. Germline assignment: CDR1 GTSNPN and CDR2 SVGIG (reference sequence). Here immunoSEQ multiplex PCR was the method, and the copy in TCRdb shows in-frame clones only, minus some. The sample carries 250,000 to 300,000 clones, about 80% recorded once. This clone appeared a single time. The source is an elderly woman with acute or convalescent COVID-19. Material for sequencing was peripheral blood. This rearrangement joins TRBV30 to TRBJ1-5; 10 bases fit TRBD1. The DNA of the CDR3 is TGTGCCTGGAGCACCGGAGGGACAGGGGTTCAGCCCCAGCATTTT. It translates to CAWSTGGTGVQPQHF.